Here is one TCR beta chain with its context. The antigen remains unidentified. This entry is derived from a study of T-cell reconstitution after alpha-beta-depleted transplantation in children. As it was prepared, the TCRbeta library received unique molecular identifiers. TCRdb redid the calling of the PCR reads with MiXCR, one entry per CDR3 protein. The sample includes approximately 980,000 distinct CDR3 sequences, 25% to 30% of them seen just once. Per germline, CDR1 SGHRS and CDR2 YFSETQ. The length of the CDR3 is 15 residues. V was clipped by 4 bases and J by 0 bases, with 13 bases between them. Study conclusions and caveats: At around two months after transplant, the alpha-beta T cells were reportedly derived from several hundred expanded clones that came from non-depleted graft cells.

This chain connects TRBV5-1 to TRBJ1-1; D is undetermined. Source: PBMCs, mostly from graft donor cells, taken 360 days after TCRalphabeta/CD19-depleted stem cell transplant. This TCR came from a boy in the first two years of life who had a stem cell transplant for SCID, so the T cells may come from the graft donor. The CDR3 region is CASSLGPAMNTEAFF. The CDR3 DNA sequence: TGCGCCAGCAGCCTCGGACCGGCCATGAACACTGAAGCTTTCTTT.